A single sample gave rise to the 27 T cell receptor beta chains below, sequenced in a study of blood T cells in healthy people across ages. Primers used in a second PCR of roughly 6 to 12 cycles were a sample-barcoded 5' primer and a J-beta primer mix. MiXCR, applied by TCRdb to the 5' RACE reads, yields one record per CDR3 protein. The repertoire holds 1.5 million to 2 million distinct CDR3 sequences, with roughly 52% as singletons. Material: blood. The receptor set was obtained from a woman aged 40-49 years in good health.

This clonotype was found a few times. V is TRBV20-1 and J is TRBJ2-4; unclear D gene. The germline V and J ends were trimmed by 1 base and 2 bases, with 9 bases remaining between them. Looked up from germline, CDR1 is DFQATT and CDR2 is SNEGSKA (reference sequence). This CDR3 region has 14 residues. CDR3 region: CSARVDTSKNIQYF. The CDR3 bases are TGCAGTGCTAGAGTCGACACATCCAAAAACATTCAGTACTTC.

The chain employs TRBV6-2 or TRBV6-3 and TRBJ1-2; D is ambiguous. CDR1 and CDR2 from the germline V gene are MNHEY and SVGEGT. Between the trimmed V and J ends, which lost 3 bases and 0 bases, there was a span of 8 bases. The CDR3 has 14 residues. CDR3 in DNA: TGTGCCAGCAGTTATGATCCAGCTAACTATGGCTACACCTTC. Translation: CASSYDPANYGYTF.

The gene calls are TRBV9 and TRBJ1-1; D remains unclear. The CDR3 length is 14 residues. Germline V gene lookup returns CDR1 SGDLS and CDR2 YYNGEE. V was pared by 4 bases and J by 2 bases, with 12 bases between. The CDR3 DNA reads TGTGCCAGCAGCACGAGCCTTACTAACACTGAAGCTTTCTTT. Translating gives CASSTSLTNTEAFF.

The chain has TRBV6-2 or TRBV6-3 and TRBJ2-1; D ambiguous. With 2 bases removed from V and 4 bases from J, the gap between germline ends came to 9 bases. This CDR3 contains 14 residues. Germline-derived CDR1 and CDR2 are MNHEY and SVGEGT. CDR3 DNA sequence: TGTGCCAGCAGTTACCCGAAAGGGTACAATGAGCAGTTCTTC. This gives the protein CASSYPKGYNEQFF.

The chain employs TRBV11-1 and TRBJ2-2; D gene uncertain. Trimming removed 3 bases at V and 2 bases at J, with 7 bases between. There are 14 residues in the CDR3. Germline CDR1 is SGHAT and CDR2 is FQDESV (reference sequence). The CDR3 nucleotides read TGTGCCAGCAGCTTCCAGATTAACACCGGGGAGCTGTTTTTT. Residues: CASSFQINTGELFF.

DNA of the CDR3: TGCGCCAGCAGCTTGGTTGGGCTAGCGGGGACTAGCACAGATACGCAGTATTTT. Protein: CASSLVGLAGTSTDTQYF. This chain connects TRBV5-1 to TRBJ2-3, with 9 bases identical to TRBD2. V was pared by 0 bases and J by 0 bases, with 8 bases of the junction left unmatched. Germline values: CDR1 SGHRS, CDR2 YFSETQ. CDR3 size: 18 residues.

This clonotype showed up just once. The V and J genes are TRBV2 and TRBJ1-5; D gene unclear. Germline lookup yields CDR1 SNHLY and CDR2 FYNNEI. This CDR3 is built from 15 residues. V gave up 4 bases and J gave up 0 bases, with 10 bases separating them. CDR3 loop: CASSVRTDSNQPQHF. CDR3 nucleotides: TGTGCCAGCAGTGTAAGGACGGATAGCAATCAGCCCCAGCATTTT. Variable domain in full (rest from reference TRBV2 and TRBJ1-5): EPEVTQTPSHQVTQMGQEVILRCVPISNHLYFYWYRQILGQKVEFLVSFYNNEISEKSEIFDDQFSVERPDGSNFTLKIRSTKLEDSAMYFCASSVRTDSNQPQHFGDGTRLSIL.

The CDR3 region has the DNA TGCGCCAGCAGCCAAGATGGGTCCCAGCCAGAAGCTTTCTTT. It is translated as CASSQDGSQPEAFF. The chain combines TRBV4-3 with TRBJ1-1, with D hard to call. V was shortened by 0 bases and J by 8 bases, with 13 bases between the two germline ends. Germline assignment: CDR1 LGHNA and CDR2 YSLEER. This CDR3 is built from 14 residues.

The genes are TRBV14 and TRBJ2-6; 7 nucleotides line up with TRBD1. The CDR3 runs 16 residues. V was pared by 8 bases and J by 0 bases, with 7 bases of the junction left unmatched. Germline V gives CDR1 SGHDN, CDR2 FVKESK. Here the CDR3 reads CASQGQASSGANVLTF. DNA of the CDR3: TGTGCCAGCCAAGGACAGGCCAGCTCTGGGGCCAACGTCCTGACTTTC.

This clonotype was seen only a few times. V and J are TRBV29-1 and TRBJ2-1; perhaps TRBD1 as D (6 bases). From germline, CDR1 is SQVTM and CDR2 ANQGSEA. V was cut by 3 bases and J by 9 bases, with 15 bases left in between. This CDR3 region has 13 residues. CDR3 DNA sequence: TGCAGCGTTGACGGGACACATCACGGTGAGCAGTTCTTC. This gives the protein CSVDGTHHGEQFF.

In the case of this clonotype: Given a much more abundant clone one base away, this may be a read error. The genes are TRBV29-1 and TRBJ2-7; D is possibly TRBD2 (6 bases). The V and J ends lost 8 bases and 4 bases respectively, with 18 bases between them. The germline gives CDR1 SQVTM, CDR2 ANQGSEA. CDR3 length: 13 amino acids. CDR3 DNA: TGCAGCCCCTGCGGGGCTAGCCTTTACGAGCAGTACTTC. Translation: CSPCGASLYEQYF.

This clonotype has a handful of counts. The V gene is TRBV7-2, the J gene TRBJ2-3; TRBD2 matches at 9 bases. The germline gives CDR1 SGHTA, CDR2 FQGNSA. V shed 1 base, J shed 5 bases, and the junction held 10 bases outside the gene matches. The CDR3 totals 17 residues. The DNA for the CDR3 is TGTGCCAGCAGCTTAGACGGCGGGGGGGCCGTTAAAGATACGCAGTATTTT. Its protein is CASSLDGGGAVKDTQYF.

Regarding this clonotype: One end of the junction varies from germline; a read error may be responsible. CDR3 residues: CASSTVRAGHSEETPYF. CDR3 coding DNA: TGCGCCAGCAGCACCGTTAGGGCGGGTCATAGCGAAGAGACCCCGTACTTC. The chain has TRBV5-1 and TRBJ2-5, with D maybe TRBD2 (5 bases). The CDR3 contains 17 residues. The germline V gene has CDR1 SGHRS and CDR2 YFSETQ.

V gene TRBV12-3 or TRBV12-4 combines with J gene TRBJ2-3; D ambiguous. Trimming left V 7 bases short and J 2 bases short, with 7 bases between. CDR3 size: 12 residues. The DNA of the CDR3 is TGTGCCAGCACCTGGAACACAGATACGCAGTATTTT. Residues: CASTWNTDTQYF.

Only a few counts were recorded for this clonotype. The CDR3 loop is CASSFTGGYTF. CDR3 DNA sequence: TGTGCCAGCAGTTTCACCGGTGGCTACACCTTC. The chain uses TRBV28 and TRBJ1-2, with unresolved D. V dropped 3 bases and J dropped 7 bases, with 6 bases sitting between them. This CDR3 has 11 amino acids. Germline-derived CDR1 and CDR2 are MDHEN and SYDVKM.

The chain employs TRBV20-1 and TRBJ1-5, with TRBD1 identical over 9 bases. Looked up from germline, CDR1 is DFQATT and CDR2 is SNEGSKA (reference sequence). The CDR3 has 18 residues. The J segment lost 4 bases and the V segment lost 0 bases, leaving 13 bases of the junction unmatched. Written as DNA, the CDR3 is TGCAGTGCTAGAGAAAACAGGGACAGGGTTTCGCGGAATCAGCCCCAGCATTTT. Protein product: CSARENRDRVSRNQPQHF.

The J gene is TRBJ2-5, the V gene TRBV2; possibly TRBD1 for D (6 bases). The V gene lost 4 bases and the J gene lost 2 bases, with 14 bases spanning the gap. CDR1 SNHLY and CDR2 FYNNEI come from the germline V gene. The CDR3 runs to 15 residues. The CDR3 reads CASSGQTGLQETQYF. The CDR3 nucleotides read TGTGCCAGCAGTGGGCAGACAGGTCTTCAAGAGACCCAGTACTTC.

This sequence joins TRBV7-2 and TRBJ2-4, with TRBD2 matching 7 bases. The J call is doubtful: the DNA matches TRBJ2-7 better. The CDR3 spans 15 residues. Germline CDR1 and CDR2: SGHTA and FQGNSA. CDR3 protein: CASSSQPGGSYEQYF. CDR3 DNA sequence: TGTGCCAGCAGTTCCCAGCCGGGGGGCTCCTACGAGCAGTACTTC.

This clonotype was counted a few times. This chain connects TRBV4-3 to TRBJ1-2, with 7 bases matching TRBD1. The CDR3 extends over 17 amino acids. V gave up 0 bases and J gave up 4 bases; unmatched junction bases: 11. Germline loops: CDR1 LGHNA, CDR2 YSLEER. Here the CDR3 reads CASSQDWSTGISYGYTF. The CDR3 bases are TGCGCCAGCAGCCAAGATTGGTCGACAGGGATCTCCTATGGCTACACCTTC.

Only a few counts were recorded for this clonotype. J is TRBJ2-5 and V is TRBV4-3; 10 bases fit TRBD2. V was pared by 2 bases and J by 2 bases, with 5 bases of the junction left unmatched. Germline loops: CDR1 LGHNA, CDR2 YSLEER. The CDR3 has 16 amino acids. The CDR3 loop is CASSQSTSGLQETQYF. The CDR3 region has the DNA TGCGCCAGCAGCCAATCGACTAGCGGGCTACAAGAGACCCAGTACTTC.

In this sample, this clonotype turned up a few times. V and J are TRBV15 and TRBJ2-5, with a possible D match to TRBD2 (6 bases). Germline CDR1 is LNHNV and CDR2 is YYDKDF (reference sequence). V lost 5 bases to trimming and J lost 2 bases, with 12 bases between them. The CDR3 is 14 residues long. CDR3 nucleotide sequence: TGTGCCACCAGCGGAGGGACGGCGCAAGAGACCCAGTACTTC. Amino acids: CATSGGTAQETQYF.

The CDR3 coding sequence is TGTGCCAGCAGTTTTGCTTCCCAGGGACAGGCCTCCTACGAGCAGTACTTC. It is translated as CASSFASQGQASYEQYF. The V call is TRBV28, the J call TRBJ2-7; 8 nucleotides line up with TRBD1. The germline V gene has CDR1 MDHEN and CDR2 SYDVKM. The V gene end was trimmed by 3 bases and the J gene end by 0 bases; junction bases not matched to a gene: 10. This CDR3 contains 17 residues.

This clonotype was counted only a few times. The chain employs TRBV7-9 and TRBJ2-7; the match to TRBD2 covers 9 bases. CDR3 length: 15 residues. Per germline, CDR1 SEHNR and CDR2 FQNEAQ (reference sequence). Trimming at V came to 3 bases and at J to 1 base, leaving 4 bases not matched to a gene. The CDR3 protein is CASSFPAGGSYEQYF. In nucleotides, the CDR3 is TGTGCCAGCAGCTTCCCAGCGGGAGGATCCTACGAGCAGTACTTC.

This clonotype was picked up a small number of times. The V call is TRBV20-1, the J call TRBJ2-3; no firm D call. Germline CDR1 reads DFQATT; CDR2 reads SNEGSKA (reference sequence). The CDR3 is 13 amino acids. Trimming pared 3 bases from V and 0 bases from J, leaving 7 bases between. The CDR3 DNA is TGCAGTGCTAGTCATCCAAGCACAGATACGCAGTATTTT. Its translation is CSASHPSTDTQYF.

The chain has TRBV18 and TRBJ1-4, with TRBD1 as a possible D gene (6 bases). Trimming left V 1 base short and J 5 bases short, with 11 bases between. The CDR3 length is 15 residues. CDR1 and CDR2 from the germline V gene are KGHSH and LQKENI. CDR3 loop: CASSPRQARNEKLFF. The CDR3 region has the DNA TGTGCCAGCTCACCACGACAGGCCCGCAATGAAAAACTGTTTTTT.

This clonotype has a handful of counts. V gene TRBV6-5 combines with J gene TRBJ2-4, with D perhaps given as TRBD1 or TRBD2 (5 bases each). The CDR3 has 16 residues. The V end was cut by 6 bases, the J end by 4 bases, with 19 bases between. Germline V gene data show CDR1 as MNHEY and CDR2 as SVGAGI. CDR3 coding DNA: TGTGCCAGCAGAATACTTAGGGGACCCAGGAAAAACATTCAGTACTTC. The encoded protein is CASRILRGPRKNIQYF.

V and J are TRBV6-5 and TRBJ2-3, with D perhaps TRBD1 or TRBD2 (5 bases each). V dropped 7 bases and J dropped 5 bases, with 16 bases sitting between them. Looked up from germline, CDR1 is MNHEY and CDR2 is SVGAGI. There are 14 residues in the CDR3. The CDR3 DNA reads as TGTGCCAGCAAAGGGGACCAACGACGAGATACGCAGTATTTT. It translates to CASKGDQRRDTQYF.